A single T cell receptor beta chain is shown here with its context. The antigen is undetermined. Researchers built TCR beta libraries using quantitative 5'-RACE with molecular barcodes. TCRdb recomputed calls from the 5' RACE reads with MiXCR, one row per CDR3 protein. The sample contains a few hundred thousand distinct CDR3 sequences, around 8% of which appear only once. V gave up 0 bases and J gave up 0 bases, with 9 bases separating them. This CDR3 is 16 amino acids long. The V gene's germline CDR1 is SGHRS and CDR2 YFSETQ. This entry is derived from a study of CD8 T cells in ankylosing spondylitis. Whole-study results and caveats: Relatively scarce in peripheral blood, disease-linked clones were CD8+. Apparently characteristic of ankylosing spondylitis blood was a TCR beta motif (eight highly homologous variants). Reportedly, matched ankylosing spondylitis synovial fluid was significantly enriched for disease-linked clones. Reports of some motif variants in reactive arthritis synovial fluid and blood predate this one.

This TCR was recovered from a male donor with ankylosing spondylitis. The genes are TRBV5-1 and TRBJ2-2; D call uncertain. Input material: blood, either unsorted or a sorted T cell fraction (not recorded which). As DNA, the CDR3 is TGCGCCAGCAGCTTGGCCAGGTCCGCGAACACCGGGGAGCTGTTTTTT. This codes for CASSLARSANTGELFF.